The rows below give T cell receptor beta chains drawn from one sample of a study of T cells in Graves' hyperthyroidism and ophthalmopathy. One entry per CDR3 protein, called by TCRdb with MiXCR from the multiplex PCR reads. The sample has around 340,000 distinct CDR3 sequences; more than 11% are singletons. The sample comprised blood. The receptors stem from a woman in her 30s with Graves' hyperthyroidism. Both conserved end residues are part of each CDR3. The D gene is left open where the match is weak. Where a row states a size, it is once, few, many or the class of an expanded clone; other rows omit it.

clone_size	v_call	j_call	d_call	cdr3_aa	cdr3_nt
-	TRBV28	TRBJ2-3	TRBD1	CASSRTGETDTQYF	TGTGCCAGCAGCCGGACAGGGGAAACAGATACGCAGTATTTT
many	TRBV7-2	TRBJ1-6	-	CASSLYQGPLHF	TGTGCCAGCAGCTTATATCAGGGGCCCCTCCACTTT
few	TRBV7-2	TRBJ1-2	-	CASSPWAGSGYTF	TGTGCCAGCAGCCCCTGGGCAGGGAGCGGCTACACCTTC
many	TRBV6-1	TRBJ1-3	-	CASRADGNTIYF	TGTGCCAGCAGGGCCGATGGAAACACCATATATTTT
few	TRBV5-8	TRBJ2-3	TRBD2	CASSSQREGLSTDTQYF	TGTGCCAGCAGCTCCCAGCGGGAGGGCCTTAGCACAGATACGCAGTATTTT
-	TRBV5-1	TRBJ2-5	TRBD2	CASSPGTSWGQETQYF	TGCGCCAGCAGCCCGGGGACTAGCTGGGGCCAAGAGACCCAGTACTTC
-	TRBV7-3	TRBJ2-5	TRBD2	CASSLTPGLAGVRGSETQYF	TGTGCCAGCAGCTTGACCCCGGGACTAGCGGGAGTAAGAGGTTCGGAGACCCAGTACTTC
many	TRBV12-3/TRBV12-4	TRBJ1-1	-	CASSLSGRNTEAFF	TGTGCCAGCAGTTTAAGCGGCAGGAACACTGAAGCTTTCTTT
-	TRBV7-2	TRBJ2-2	-	CASSLESFGGNTGELFF	TGTGCCAGCAGCTTAGAATCGTTTGGGGGCAACACCGGGGAGCTGTTTTTT
many	TRBV29-1	TRBJ2-7	-	CSVEVGRTYEQYF	TGCAGCGTTGAGGTGGGGCGGACCTACGAGCAGTACTTC
-	TRBV5-1	TRBJ2-2	TRBD2	CASLVTSGSGELFF	TGCGCCAGCCTCGTGACTAGCGGCTCCGGGGAGCTGTTTTTT
-	TRBV5-5	TRBJ2-3	TRBD1	CASSFHRQGSSIDTQYF	TGTGCCAGCAGCTTCCATAGACAGGGTTCGTCCATAGATACGCAGTATTTT
once	TRBV11-2	TRBJ1-1	-	CASGYDGDTEAFF	TGTGCCAGCGGTTACGACGGAGACACTGAAGCTTTCTTT
many	TRBV11-2	TRBJ1-4	-	CASSLGQGLGEKLFF	TGTGCCAGCAGCTTAGGGCAGGGGCTTGGTGAAAAACTGTTTTTT
few	TRBV6-9	TRBJ1-5	-	CASSYRIFQPQHF	TGTGCCAGCAGTTACCGTATATTCCAGCCCCAGCATTTT
many	TRBV20-1	TRBJ2-3	-	CSARPAADTQYF	TGCAGTGCTAGACCGGCGGCAGATACGCAGTATTTT
-	TRBV18	TRBJ2-3	-	CASSKNPPPSTDTQYF	TGTGCCAGCTCAAAAAACCCACCTCCTAGCACAGATACGCAGTATTTT
many	TRBV28	TRBJ2-5	TRBD1	CASSKTGEETQYF	TGTGCCAGCAGTAAAACAGGGGAGGAGACCCAGTACTTC
many	TRBV7-7	TRBJ2-1	-	CASSLAPGSRTNEQFF	TGTGCTAGCAGCTTAGCGCCTGGGTCACGGACGAATGAGCAGTTCTTC
many	TRBV20-1	TRBJ2-7	TRBD2	CSARDSGMGEQYF	TGCAGTGCTAGAGATAGCGGGATGGGAGAGCAGTACTTC
many	TRBV7-9	TRBJ2-3	-	CASSPRGVVGTDTQYF	TGTGCCAGCAGCCCAAGAGGGGTTGTGGGCACAGATACGCAGTATTTT
many	TRBV2	TRBJ1-6	TRBD1	CASRIGTDNSPLHF	TGTGCCAGCAGGATCGGGACAGACAATTCACCCCTCCACTTT
few	TRBV6-2/TRBV6-3	TRBJ1-6	-	CASASGTYNSPLHF	TGTGCCAGCGCATCAGGGACTTATAATTCACCCCTCCACTTT
-	TRBV4-1	TRBJ1-5	-	CASSPSGGYNQPQHF	TGCGCCAGCAGCCCCTCGGGAGGGTACAATCAGCCCCAGCATTTT
many	TRBV6-5	TRBJ1-1	-	CASSYSSLTEAFF	TGTGCCAGCAGTTACTCGTCCTTAACTGAAGCTTTCTTT
-	TRBV2	TRBJ1-6	TRBD1	CASSGQGPSNSPLHF	TGTGCCAGCAGTGGACAGGGCCCGTCTAATTCACCCCTCCACTTT
-	TRBV30	TRBJ1-1	-	CAGKRHNTEAFF	TGTGCCGGGAAACGACACAACACTGAAGCTTTCTTT
many	TRBV10-3	TRBJ2-5	TRBD1	CATRASGTAQETQYF	TGTGCCACCAGGGCCTCCGGGACAGCTCAAGAGACCCAGTACTTC
-	TRBV7-2	TRBJ2-4	-	CASTQERWNIQYF	TGTGCCAGCACCCAAGAAAGGTGGAACATTCAGTACTTC
-	TRBV5-1	TRBJ2-7	-	CASSLEVGPNEQYF	TGCGCCAGCAGCTTGGAGGTCGGGCCGAACGAGCAGTACTTC
many	TRBV7-2	TRBJ2-7	-	CASSLRDTGLYEQYF	TGTGCCAGCAGCTTAAGGGACACTGGGCTCTACGAGCAGTACTTC
-	TRBV18	TRBJ2-7	TRBD2	CASSPIAGVEQYF	TGTGCCAGCTCACCCATAGCGGGAGTCGAGCAGTACTTC
few	TRBV30	TRBJ1-2	TRBD1	CAWSPRDRGSFYGYTF	TGTGCCTGGAGTCCTAGGGACAGGGGGAGTTTCTATGGCTACACCTTC
many	TRBV2	TRBJ2-3	TRBD2	CASSTLAGGTDTQYF	TGTGCCAGCTCTACTCTAGCGGGAGGCACAGATACGCAGTATTTT
few	TRBV11-2	TRBJ2-2	-	CASSLLGAANTGELFF	TGTGCCAGCAGCCTCCTTGGGGCAGCGAACACCGGGGAGCTGTTTTTT
many	TRBV6-1	TRBJ1-1	TRBD1	CASRPRQGATEAFF	TGTGCCAGCAGACCGCGACAGGGGGCGACTGAAGCTTTCTTT
few	TRBV6-1	TRBJ2-7	-	CASSSRGTEKEQYF	TGTGCCAGCAGTTCCCGGGGGACAGAAAAAGAGCAGTACTTC
-	TRBV4-2	TRBJ2-2	TRBD2	CASSPQEDRTSGRAGELFF	TGTGCCAGCAGTCCACAAGAAGATCGGACTAGCGGGAGGGCCGGGGAGCTGTTTTTT
many	TRBV20-1	TRBJ2-1	-	CSASPESPDEQFF	TGCAGTGCTTCACCGGAATCTCCCGATGAGCAGTTCTTC
many	TRBV30	TRBJ1-1	-	CAWVTTVPPTFFF	TGTGCCTGGGTGACGACGGTCCCACCAACCTTTTTCTTT
many	TRBV6-5	TRBJ2-5	-	CASSYSVGVGQETQYF	TGTGCCAGCAGTTACTCGGTAGGAGTAGGACAAGAGACCCAGTACTTC
many	TRBV28	TRBJ1-5	-	CASSLPQGRPPNQPQHF	TGTGCCAGCAGTTTACCACAGGGCCGACCTCCCAATCAGCCCCAGCATTTT
few	TRBV6-2/TRBV6-3	TRBJ2-4	TRBD1	CASNQPAGQGAKNIQYF	TGTGCCAGCAACCAACCCGCAGGACAGGGGGCCAAAAACATTCAGTACTTC
-	TRBV29-1	TRBJ2-7	-	CSVLQGKNEQYF	TGCAGCGTCCTACAGGGTAAAAACGAGCAGTACTTC
-	TRBV29-1	TRBJ1-2	-	CSVANENGYTF	TGCAGCGTTGCCAATGAGAATGGCTACACCTTC
-	TRBV29-1	TRBJ2-3	-	CSVGGMSRTDTQYF	TGCAGCGTTGGTGGTATGAGCCGCACAGATACGCAGTATTTT
once	TRBV18	TRBJ2-2	TRBD2	CASSRTSGRAATGELFF	TGTGCCAGCTCACGGACTAGCGGGAGGGCCGCCACCGGGGAGCTGTTTTTT
many	TRBV11-2	TRBJ2-7	TRBD2	CASRDGGRYEQYF	TGTGCCAGCAGGGACGGGGGGAGGTACGAGCAGTACTTC
-	TRBV5-1	TRBJ2-7	-	CASRVRSNYEQYF	TGCGCCAGCAGAGTTCGGAGCAACTACGAGCAGTACTTC
-	TRBV5-1	TRBJ2-1	-	CASSQDSNEQFF	TGCGCCAGCAGCCAGGACAGCAATGAGCAGTTCTTC
-	TRBV7-3	TRBJ2-2	TRBD2	CASSIGPGTSGFGGELFF	TGTGCCAGCAGCATTGGTCCCGGGACTAGCGGTTTTGGGGGGGAGCTGTTTTTT
few	TRBV6-2/TRBV6-3	TRBJ1-1	-	CASSTPRTEAFF	TGTGCCAGCAGTACTCCTAGGACTGAAGCTTTCTTT
many	TRBV6-6	TRBJ2-7	-	CASSYVSAGSSYEQYF	TGTGCCAGCAGTTACGTCTCGGCGGGGAGCTCCTACGAGCAGTACTTC
-	TRBV7-2	TRBJ2-3	-	CASSLVAARIDTQYF	TGTGCCAGCAGCTTAGTTGCAGCCCGAATAGATACGCAGTATTTT
few	TRBV5-1	TRBJ2-1	TRBD2	CASSLGASGRDYNEQFF	TGCGCCAGCAGCTTGGGGGCTAGCGGGAGAGACTACAATGAGCAGTTCTTC
many	TRBV12-3/TRBV12-4	TRBJ2-4	-	CASTVGVAKNIQYF	TGTGCCAGCACGGTTGGGGTAGCCAAAAACATTCAGTACTTC